This T cell receptor beta chain is drawn from a study of T-cell reconstitution after alpha-beta-depleted transplantation in children. In its sample, this clonotype was seen many times. V was shortened by 4 bases and J by 2 bases, with 9 bases between the two germline ends. Looked up from germline, CDR1 is SGHTA and CDR2 is FQGNSA. CDR3 size: 13 residues. This sample's TCRbeta library carried unique molecular identifier barcodes. TCRdb used MiXCR to reprocess the PCR reads, holding one entry per CDR3 protein. The table shows about 690,000 distinct CDR3 sequences, with roughly 15% occurring only once. The origin of this receptor is a human donor who donated a stem cell graft to a child with acute myeloid leukemia. The sequencing used PBMCs from the stem cell graft donor, collected from the stem cell graft. The chain couples TRBV7-2 to TRBJ2-7; either TRBD1 or TRBD2 may supply D (5 bases each). The CDR3, as DNA: TGTGCCAGCAGCTCAGGGACGACCTACGAGCAGTACTTC. Amino acid sequence: CASSSGTTYEQYF. Full variable domain (remainder filled in from reference TRBV7-2 and TRBJ2-7): GAGVSQSPSNKVTEKGKDVELRCDPISGHTALYWYRQSLGQGLEFLIYFQGNSAPDKSGLPSDRFSAERTGGSVSTLTIQRTQQEDSAVYLCASSSGTTYEQYFGPGTRLTVT.